This T cell receptor (beta chain) appears in the sequencing data of a study of T cell repertoires in cytomegalovirus infection. Overall study: The authors used CMV epitopes that were HLA-C-restricted (recently identified) and HLA-B-restricted (well studied). Indications came from public TCR beta signatures; they pointed to CMV infection and to a matching HLA type. Whole-study results and caveats: HLA-C-restricted CMV clonotypes gave the most frequent clonotype in two of eight donors.

Using its own MiXCR run on the reads, TCRdb lists one record per CDR3 protein. This table holds some 350,000 distinct CDR3 sequences, about 27% found once. Trimming pared 0 bases from V and 0 bases from J, leaving 11 bases between. Germline V lookup: CDR1 LNHNV, CDR2 YYDKDF (reference sequence). There are 16 residues in the CDR3. This clonotype was seen at least ten times. What it binds is unknown. The gene calls are TRBV15 and TRBJ1-1; D remains unclear. Specimen: cultured PBMCs, collected from culture after CMV antigen stimulation. This sequence was found in a human donor in good health (CMV status not recorded). Some clones in this sample may be carry-over from other donors' samples. This CDR3 reads CATSREAGTLNTEAFF. The CDR3 coding sequence is TGTGCCACCAGCAGAGAGGCCGGCACCTTGAACACTGAAGCTTTCTTT.